These T cell receptor beta chains were read from a single sample in a study of response to subunit inactivated influenza vaccine. Via MiXCR, TCRdb re-called the RT-PCR reads, giving one row per CDR3 protein. The top ten clones hold under 14% of a sample with hundreds of thousands of distinct CDR3 sequences, approximately 14% of them seen once. Sequences were derived from PBMCs from blood, sampled approximately 13 days after vaccination. The receptor source for this set is a middle-aged man who received an inactivated influenza vaccine. Both conserved end residues are trimmed from each CDR3. The D gene is left open where the match is weak.

d_call,v_call,j_call,cdr3_aa
NA,TRBV19,TRBJ2-3,ASSINGPGADTQY
NA,TRBV24-1,TRBJ2-7,ATASGTGAYEQY
NA,TRBV11-2,TRBJ2-1,ASSSSAGSSYNEQF
TRBD2,TRBV28,TRBJ2-3,AIISGSASNTDTQY
NA,TRBV6-2/TRBV6-3,TRBJ2-2,ASSYRLLDGRYTGELF
TRBD2,TRBV5-1,TRBJ2-1,ASSPGQKRGPVL
NA,TRBV5-1,TRBJ2-1,ASSIETSYNEQF
NA,TRBV3-1,TRBJ1-2,ASSQVSYYGYT
NA,TRBV5-1,TRBJ2-2,ASSLGGKNTGELF
NA,TRBV7-9,TRBJ2-3,ASSLVYGSTDTQY
TRBD2,TRBV28,TRBJ2-1,ASRRLAGYNEQF
NA,TRBV6-5,TRBJ1-1,ASSYPGPNTEAF
NA,TRBV7-2,TRBJ2-1,ASSLVGLATFNNEQF